Shown below are 29 T cell receptor beta chains from a single sample sequenced in a study of shared clonotypes between healthy human individuals. Assay used: immunoSEQ multiplex PCR; TCRdb lists only in-frame clones, some missing. The sample yields 600,000 to 750,000 clones, 72% seen once. The sequencing sample was made of memory CD4+ T cells sorted from blood. This sample's subset: CD45RA-negative fraction. The receptors were sampled from a woman under 40 in good health.

The chain uses TRBV5-1 and TRBJ1-1; 7 bases are a match to TRBD1. The J segment lost 4 bases and the V segment lost 0 bases, leaving 9 bases of the junction unmatched. From germline, CDR1 is SGHRS and CDR2 YFSETQ. This CDR3 region has 16 residues. This CDR3 reads CASSLVGGRSVTEAFF. In nucleotides, the CDR3 is TGCGCCAGCAGCTTGGTAGGGGGCAGGTCGGTCACTGAAGCTTTCTTT. Full variable domain (rest looked up from reference TRBV5-1 and TRBJ1-1): KAGVTQTPRYLIKTRGQQVTLSCSPISGHRSVSWYQQTPGQGLQFLFEYFSETQRNKGNFPGRFSGRQFSNSRSEMNVSTLELGDSALYLCASSLVGGRSVTEAFFGQGTRLTVV.

The chain links TRBV30 to TRBJ2-7; D unresolved. V lost 3 bases and J 6 bases, leaving 9 bases between the germline ends. The CDR3 sequence is 11 residues long. Germline CDR1 and CDR2: GTSNPN and SVGIG (reference sequence). The CDR3 loop is CAWRGSREQYF. CDR3 in DNA: TGTGCCTGGAGGGGGTCCCGCGAGCAGTACTTC. The entire variable domain, with the rest obtained from reference TRBV30 and TRBJ2-7, is as follows: SQTIHQWPATLVQPVGSPLSLECTVEGTSNPNLYWYRQAAGRGLQLLFYSVGIGQISSEVPQNLSASRPQDRQFILSSKKLLLSDSGFYLCAWRGSREQYFGPGTRLTVT.

The V and J genes are TRBV6-5 and TRBJ1-1, with D unresolved. V shed 6 bases and J shed 5 bases, with 16 bases lying between them. The CDR3 totals 14 residues. The germline CDR1 and CDR2 sequences are MNHEY and SVGAGI. The CDR3 spells CASSETRLMTEAFF. CDR3 sequence (DNA): TGTGCCAGCAGCGAAACACGGCTTATGACTGAAGCTTTCTTT.

The V gene is TRBV4-1, the J gene TRBJ2-3; 9 positions match TRBD2. J was trimmed by 1 base and V by 2 bases; bases with no gene match: 4. Germline assignment: CDR1 MGHRA and CDR2 YSYEKL. The CDR3 runs to 16 residues. The CDR3 coding sequence is TGCGCCAGCAGCCAATTGACTAGCGGACGCACAGATACGCAGTATTTT. Translating it yields CASSQLTSGRTDTQYF.

The V call is TRBV28, the J call TRBJ2-1; tentative D call: TRBD2 (5 bases). The CDR3 spans 14 residues. Germline V gene data show CDR1 as MDHEN and CDR2 as SYDVKM. Trimming cost V 6 bases and J 3 bases, with 12 bases left between them. This CDR3 reads CASRNRDLYNEQFF. The CDR3 bases are TGTGCCAGCAGGAATCGGGATCTCTACAATGAGCAGTTCTTC.

Points on this clone: Other DNA sequences within the sample encode an identical CDR3. V is TRBV7-9 and J is TRBJ1-2, with D tentatively TRBD1 (5 bases). CDR1 SEHNR and CDR2 FQNEAQ come from the germline V gene (reference sequence). Trimming stripped 5 bases from V and 2 bases from J, with 6 bases between. CDR3 size: 12 residues. CDR3 loop: CASSRDNYGYTF. The CDR3 DNA sequence: TGTGCCAGCAGCCGGGACAACTATGGCTACACCTTC.

The chain couples TRBV28 to TRBJ2-7, with 7 nucleotides matching TRBD2. J lost 3 bases, V lost 10 bases, and 12 bases had no gene match. Germline CDR1 reads MDHEN; CDR2 reads SYDVKM. This CDR3 is 14 amino acids long. CDR3 coding DNA: TGTGCCACCCTCGCAGGGTCGGGGGGCTACGAGCAGTACTTC. It is translated as CATLAGSGGYEQYF.

The chain has TRBV11-2 and TRBJ1-3; no clear D. Trimming took 1 base from V and 0 from J, leaving 4 bases between them. The CDR3 contains 14 residues. Germline V gene data show CDR1 as SGHAT and CDR2 as FQNNGV. CDR3 region: CASSLGGSGNTIYF. CDR3 bases: TGTGCCAGCAGCTTAGGGGGCTCTGGAAACACCATATATTTT.

This clone was counted between two and nine times. The chain has TRBV28 and TRBJ1-2, with D possibly TRBD1 on 5 matching bases. Germline loops: CDR1 MDHEN, CDR2 SYDVKM. V was shortened by 3 bases and J by 4 bases, with 15 bases between the two germline ends. The CDR3 spans 15 residues. This chain's CDR3 is CASSFESRGTYGYTF. The CDR3 DNA reads TGTGCCAGCAGTTTCGAGTCGCGGGGGACCTATGGCTACACCTTC.

CDR3 loop: CASSYWTGGGEKLFF. CDR3 DNA: TGTGCCAGCAGTTACTGGACAGGGGGAGGAGAAAAACTGTTTTTT. The chain recombines TRBV7-9 with TRBJ1-4, with 10 bases that match TRBD1. The CDR3 is made up of 15 amino acids. With 6 bases clipped from V and 8 bases from J, the junction kept 9 bases outside the gene matches. Germline V gives CDR1 SEHNR, CDR2 FQNEAQ (reference sequence). Combining the CDR3 with reference TRBV7-9 and TRBJ1-4 gives the whole variable domain DTGVSQNPRHKITKRGQNVTFRCDPISEHNRLYWYRQTLGQGPEFLTYFQNEAQLEKSRLLSDRFSAERPKGSFSTLEIQRTEQGDSAMYLCASSYWTGGGEKLFFGSGTQLSVL.

This rearrangement joins TRBV2 to TRBJ1-1, with a possible D match to TRBD1 (5 bases). Germline V CDR1 and CDR2: SNHLY, FYNNEI. V was cut by 2 bases and J by 1 base, with 26 bases left in between. The CDR3 covers 20 residues. In nucleotides, the CDR3 is TGTGCCAGCAGTGAACCGGTCGCAATTACTACGGGACGCCAGAACACTGAAGCTTTCTTT. Translation: CASSEPVAITTGRQNTEAFF.

The rearrangement uses TRBV28 and TRBJ1-5, with a weak D call TRBD1 (6 bases). Trimming cost V 6 bases and J 0 bases, with 12 bases left between them. Germline CDR1 reads MDHEN; CDR2 reads SYDVKM. The CDR3 has 15 amino acids. CDR3 residues: CASRRGQYSNQPQHF. Written as DNA, the CDR3 is TGTGCCAGCAGGAGGGGACAATATAGCAATCAGCCCCAGCATTTT.

This clone came up once. J is TRBJ1-6 and V is TRBV30, with D tentatively TRBD1 (5 bases). CDR1 GTSNPN and CDR2 SVGIG come from the germline V gene (reference sequence). Trimming pared 5 bases from V and 4 bases from J, leaving 12 bases between. The CDR3 totals 14 residues. The CDR3 coding sequence is TGTGCCTGGTCAACCCGACAGTATAATTCACCCCTCCACTTT. Translation: CAWSTRQYNSPLHF. Full variable domain (rest looked up from reference TRBV30 and TRBJ1-6): SQTIHQWPATLVQPVGSPLSLECTVEGTSNPNLYWYRQAAGRGLQLLFYSVGIGQISSEVPQNLSASRPQDRQFILSSKKLLLSDSGFYLCAWSTRQYNSPLHFGNGTRLTVT.

This chain connects TRBV5-1 to TRBJ2-2; D remains unclear. V lost 0 bases and J lost 4, with 10 bases in between. CDR1 is SGHRS and CDR2 is YFSETQ in the germline V gene. This CDR3 region has 15 residues. The CDR3 region is CASSLAVAVTGELFF. The CDR3, as DNA: TGCGCCAGCAGCTTGGCCGTGGCAGTCACCGGGGAGCTGTTTTTT.

This chain connects TRBV4-1 to TRBJ1-5; D is uncertain. Trimming stripped 0 bases from V and 6 bases from J, with 15 bases between. This CDR3 has 16 residues. Germline V gene sequence: CDR1 MGHRA, CDR2 YSYEKL. The CDR3 DNA sequence: TGCGCCAGCAGCCAAGAGGGGTACGCGTTACCTCAGCCCCAGCATTTT. Its protein is CASSQEGYALPQPQHF.

The chain recombines TRBV18 with TRBJ2-2; 14 bases match TRBD2. V shed 3 bases, J shed 6 bases, and the junction held 6 bases outside the gene matches. Per the germline V gene, CDR1 is KGHSH and CDR2 is LQKENI. The CDR3 spans 17 residues. The CDR3 spells CASSPGTSGSLAGELFF. CDR3 DNA: TGTGCCAGCTCACCCGGGACTAGCGGGAGCCTAGCCGGGGAGCTGTTTTTT.

V usage is TRBV28 and J usage is TRBJ2-3; maybe TRBD2 (6 bases). CDR1 MDHEN and CDR2 SYDVKM come from the germline V gene. V dropped 3 bases and J dropped 6 bases, with 19 bases sitting between them. This CDR3 contains 16 residues. The CDR3 spells CASSFGTFGSLDTQYF. The CDR3 bases are TGTGCCAGCAGTTTTGGGACTTTCGGGAGTTTGGATACGCAGTATTTT.

The V call is TRBV15, the J call TRBJ2-7; the D gene is possibly TRBD2 (7 bases). The germline V and J ends were trimmed by 0 bases and 5 bases, with 17 bases remaining between them. The CDR3 is 16 amino acids. Germline V gene sequence: CDR1 LNHNV, CDR2 YYDKDF (reference sequence). Here the CDR3 reads CATSRDPGEGHDEQYF. CDR3 nucleotide sequence: TGTGCCACCAGCAGAGATCCAGGGGAGGGCCATGACGAGCAGTACTTC. Looking up the rest from reference TRBV15 and TRBJ2-7 gives the full variable domain: DAMVIQNPRYQVTQFGKPVTLSCSQTLNHNVMYWYQQKSSQAPKLLFHYYDKDFNNEADTPDNFQSRRPNTSFCFLDIRSPGLGDTAMYLCATSRDPGEGHDEQYFGPGTRLTVT.

The rearrangement joins TRBV4-1 to TRBJ2-3; 10 bases agree with TRBD2. Looked up from germline, CDR1 is MGHRA and CDR2 is YSYEKL. The trim removed 0 bases at V and 2 bases at J, leaving 8 bases unmatched. The CDR3 totals 18 residues. DNA of the CDR3: TGCGCCAGCAGCCAAGAAGGGTCCGGGACTAGCGTCACAGATACGCAGTATTTT. It codes for CASSQEGSGTSVTDTQYF.

The chain joins TRBV30 to TRBJ2-3, with D possibly being TRBD2 (5 bases). There are 15 residues in the CDR3. The germline V gene has CDR1 GTSNPN and CDR2 SVGIG (reference sequence). V lost 1 base to trimming and J lost 3 bases, with 14 bases between them. The chain's CDR3 is CAWSDEGVRTDTQYF. The CDR3 bases are TGTGCCTGGAGTGATGAGGGAGTACGGACAGATACGCAGTATTTT.

CDR3 sequence: CVSTSGQGRSGNTIYF. The CDR3 DNA sequence: TGTGTCTCCACGTCGGGACAGGGACGCTCTGGAAACACCATATATTTT. The chain employs TRBV19 and TRBJ1-3; 9 nucleotides match TRBD1. This CDR3 is 16 amino acids long. Germline V CDR1 and CDR2: LNHDA, SQIVND (reference sequence).

The V gene is TRBV6-6, the J gene TRBJ1-1; D is uncertain. CDR1 is MNHNY and CDR2 is SVGAGI in the germline V gene (reference sequence). The V end lost 7 bases, the J end lost 5 bases, and 17 bases lay between the germline ends. The CDR3 extends over 14 amino acids. The CDR3: CASTTMGKRTEAFF. DNA for the CDR3: TGTGCCAGCACCACGATGGGGAAGAGAACTGAAGCTTTCTTT.

The chain couples TRBV7-2 to TRBJ2-1; D ambiguous. The germline V gene encodes CDR1 SGHTA and CDR2 FQGNSA. This CDR3 has 13 residues. Trimming shortened V by 5 bases and J by 4 bases, and 9 bases separated the two germline ends. CDR3 loop: CASSPFTYNEQFF. CDR3 coding DNA: TGTGCCAGCAGCCCCTTTACTTACAATGAGCAGTTCTTC.

CDR3 residues: CASSSRGGITTDTQYF. In nucleotides, the CDR3 is TGTGCCAGCAGTTCGAGGGGGGGGATTACCACAGATACGCAGTATTTT. The genes are TRBV6-6 and TRBJ2-3, with a weak D call TRBD2 (7 bases). Trimming took 4 bases from V and 2 from J, leaving 16 bases between them. Germline loops: CDR1 MNHNY, CDR2 SVGAGI (reference sequence). The CDR3 extends over 16 amino acids.

J is TRBJ1-2 and V is TRBV5-1; D possibly corresponds to TRBD1 (6 bases). The length of the CDR3 is 13 residues. Germline V lookup: CDR1 SGHRS, CDR2 YFSETQ. Trimming cost V 4 bases and J 7 bases, with 14 bases left between them. The CDR3 bases are TGCGCCAGCAGCGACACACAGGGCATTGGCTACACCTTC. This codes for CASSDTQGIGYTF.

The chain uses TRBV28 and TRBJ2-3; TRBD2 agrees at 8 bases. CDR3 length equals 15 residues. V lost 6 bases, J lost 7 bases, and 12 bases stayed unmatched. Looked up from germline, CDR1 is MDHEN and CDR2 is SYDVKM. The CDR3 bases are TGTGCCAGCAGCCGAGCGGGAGTTGGCTTTCATACGCAGTATTTT. Translated: CASSRAGVGFHTQYF.

J is TRBJ2-2 and V is TRBV7-7; D unresolved. There are 13 residues in the CDR3. Germline CDR1 is SSHAT and CDR2 is FNYEAQ (reference sequence). Trimming took off 2 bases at V and 6 bases at J, with 7 bases between the two ends. CDR3 sequence: CASSLLRPGELFF. The CDR3 DNA sequence: TGTGCCAGCAGCTTATTGCGGCCCGGGGAGCTGTTTTTT.

This chain links TRBV27 with TRBJ2-1; the D gene is possibly TRBD1 (7 bases). The germline CDR1 and CDR2 sequences are MNHEY and SMNVEV (reference sequence). V dropped 3 bases and J dropped 5 bases, with 14 bases sitting between them. This CDR3 has 15 residues. The CDR3 DNA reads TGTGCCAGCAGTTTGGTCAGGGGGGTAAACAATGAGCAGTTCTTC. Translating it yields CASSLVRGVNNEQFF.

The chain uses TRBV19 and TRBJ1-2; 7 bases are a match to TRBD1. The CDR3 extends over 15 amino acids. Trimming at V came to 6 bases and at J to 4 bases, leaving 11 bases not matched to a gene. Germline-derived CDR1 and CDR2 are LNHDA and SQIVND (reference sequence). CDR3 DNA sequence: TGTGCCAGTAGGGTGTGGGCGACAGGGATCTATGGCTACACCTTC. Its translation is CASRVWATGIYGYTF.